The following is a T cell receptor (beta chain) sequence with its context. Its antigen is not identified. Germline and junction disagree at one end, which may indicate a read error. The sample is drawn from a study of type 1 regulatory T cells. Study overall: This in vitro CD4 product, T-allo10, is enriched for Tr1 cells and alloantigen-specific.

Germline V gene data show CDR1 as SGHRS and CDR2 as YFSETQ. The CDR3 has 13 amino acids. TCRdb called the reads again in MiXCR, with one record for every CDR3 protein. The sample carries 55,000 to 65,000 distinct CDR3 sequences, roughly 60% recorded once. The source material was cultured non-Tr1 T cells, either the whole culture or a sorted T cell fraction (not recorded which). V and J are TRBV5-1 and TRBJ2-7; D possibly corresponds to TRBD1 (6 bases). The origin of this receptor is a human donor in good health. CDR3 loop: CASRLGHLYEQYF. The CDR3 DNA is TGCGCCAGCAGGTTGGGACACCTTTACGAGCAGTACTTC.